The 18 T cell receptor beta chains in this list originate from one sample, sequenced in a study of cytomegalovirus exposure and HLA in healthy donors. Profiled with immunoSEQ multiplex PCR; TCRdb holds only in-frame clones, not every one. The sample holds more than 95,000 clones, 94% seen once. Sequenced: PBMCs. These receptors were taken from a woman under 30 in good health and CMV-seronegative.

This chain joins TRBV30 and TRBJ1-3, with 7 bases aligning to TRBD1. The germline gives CDR1 GTSNPN, CDR2 SVGIG (reference sequence). This CDR3 spans 24 amino acids. J lost 0 bases, V lost 0 bases, and 29 bases had no gene match. The CDR3 here is CAWSVVEWLKPEPGQKYSGNTIYF. Here the CDR3 DNA reads TGTGCCTGGAGTGTAGTCGAGTGGTTAAAGCCGGAACCGGGACAGAAGTACTCTGGAAACACCATATATTTT.

This clone has a single count. The V and J genes are TRBV27 and TRBJ2-1, with 11 nucleotides matching TRBD2. Germline CDR1 MNHEY, CDR2 SMNVEV (reference sequence). The ends lost 8 bases at V and 9 bases at J; junction bases unmatched: 9. The CDR3 runs to 14 residues. The CDR3, as DNA: TGTGCCAGCCTACCTAGCGGGAGGTATGGTGAGCAGTTCTTC. Translating gives CASLPSGRYGEQFF.

This chain links TRBV5-4 with TRBJ1-2; perhaps TRBD1 as D (5 bases). The CDR3 has 12 amino acids. Germline CDR1 and CDR2: SGHNT and YYREEE (reference sequence). Trimming stripped 10 bases from V and 5 bases from J, with 15 bases between. The CDR3 DNA reads TGTGCCGTACAGGTTAACCGTTATGGCTACACCTTC. The encoded protein is CAVQVNRYGYTF.

The chain employs TRBV5-1 and TRBJ2-1; a possible D gene is TRBD1 (6 bases). Germline-derived CDR1 and CDR2 are SGHRS and YFSETQ. The V and J ends lost 2 bases and 1 base respectively, with 13 bases between them. This CDR3 region has 16 residues. The CDR3: CASSFLQGGSYNEQFF. The CDR3 DNA follows: TGCGCCAGCAGCTTCCTACAGGGCGGATCCTACAATGAGCAGTTCTTC.

V and J are TRBV4-1 and TRBJ1-4; D unclear. The CDR3 contains 14 residues. Per germline, CDR1 MGHRA and CDR2 YSYEKL. V lost 0 bases, J lost 5 bases, and 7 bases lay in between. The CDR3 DNA reads TGCGCCAGCAGCCAAGAGGCCAGAAATGAAAAACTGTTTTTT. Its translation: CASSQEARNEKLFF.

V usage is TRBV6-5 and J usage is TRBJ2-1, with D possibly being TRBD2 (6 bases). Germline loops: CDR1 MNHEY, CDR2 SVGAGI. V shed 5 bases and J shed 9 bases, with 20 bases lying between them. The CDR3 spans 15 residues. This CDR3 is CASSPPSGANGEQFF. Written as DNA, the CDR3 is TGTGCCAGCAGTCCTCCTTCGGGAGCAAACGGTGAGCAGTTCTTC.

The gene calls are TRBV2 and TRBJ2-3, with 9 bases matching TRBD1. Losses at the gene ends were 8 bases for V and 2 bases for J; bases not matched to a gene: 5. The CDR3 extends over 14 amino acids. The germline V gene encodes CDR1 SNHLY and CDR2 FYNNEI. The CDR3 DNA reads TGTGCCAGCTACAGGGGGCTCGTCACAGATACGCAGTATTTT. Translated: CASYRGLVTDTQYF.

V and J are TRBV5-4 and TRBJ2-7; the match to TRBD1 covers 7 bases. V shed 3 bases, J shed 2 bases, and the junction held 11 bases outside the gene matches. The CDR3 loop spans 16 amino acids. Germline V gives CDR1 SGHNT, CDR2 YYREEE (reference sequence). The CDR3 protein is CASSSDDRENPYEQYF. The CDR3 region has the DNA TGTGCCAGCAGCTCGGATGACAGGGAAAACCCCTACGAGCAGTACTTC.

The CDR3 region is CASSLLGDRDNYGYTF. The CDR3 bases are TGTGCCAGCAGTTTATTAGGGGACAGGGATAACTATGGCTACACCTTC. The V and J genes are TRBV27 and TRBJ1-2; 9 positions match TRBD1. Germline V gives CDR1 MNHEY, CDR2 SMNVEV (reference sequence). This CDR3 is 16 amino acids long. Trimming removed 1 base from V and 1 base from J; junction bases left unmatched: 4.

The chain joins TRBV4-1 to TRBJ1-3; D is undetermined. CDR1 MGHRA and CDR2 YSYEKL come from the germline V gene. This CDR3 has 17 residues. Trimming removed 6 bases from V and 0 bases from J, with 18 bases in between. The CDR3 nucleotides are TGCGCCAGCAGAATCTCAGACGGACTATACTCTGGAAACACCATATATTTT. Protein product: CASRISDGLYSGNTIYF.

The chain links TRBV9 to TRBJ2-5; 11 positions match TRBD2. CDR1 is SGDLS and CDR2 is YYNGEE in the germline V gene. V lost 3 bases, J lost 4 bases, and 11 bases stayed unmatched. CDR3 length: 17 amino acids. In nucleotides, the CDR3 is TGTGCCAGCAGCGCCCGAGGGCTAGCGGGAGGTAGAGAGACCCAGTACTTC. Protein: CASSARGLAGGRETQYF.

The gene calls are TRBV11-2 and TRBJ2-3; 16 nucleotides match TRBD2. Losses at the gene ends were 4 bases for V and 2 bases for J; bases not matched to a gene: 3. CDR3 size: 17 residues. Germline V gene sequence: CDR1 SGHAT, CDR2 FQNNGV. The CDR3 loop reads CASSSGLAGGFTDTQYF. For the CDR3, the DNA is TGTGCCAGCAGCTCGGGACTAGCGGGGGGGTTCACAGATACGCAGTATTTT.

The rearrangement joins TRBV4-1 to TRBJ2-7; a weak D match, TRBD2 (6 bases). Trimming took 1 base from V and 4 from J, leaving 17 bases between them. There are 16 residues in the CDR3. Germline values: CDR1 MGHRA, CDR2 YSYEKL. CDR3 coding DNA: TGCGCCAGCAGCCAAGGGGATAGCGGAAAACAATACGAGCAGTACTTC. Protein product: CASSQGDSGKQYEQYF.

CDR3 in DNA: TGTGCCAGCAGCGAGGGAGGACAGGGGAAGCAGTACTTC. It yields the protein CASSEGGQGKQYF. This sequence joins TRBV2 and TRBJ2-7; 9 bases agree with TRBD1. The CDR3 is 13 amino acids. V shed 6 bases, J shed 8 bases, and the junction held 8 bases outside the gene matches. Germline lookup yields CDR1 SNHLY and CDR2 FYNNEI.

V and J are TRBV27 and TRBJ2-7; D not resolved. The CDR3 contains 15 residues. CDR1 and CDR2 (germline): MNHEY, SMNVEV (reference sequence). The germline V and J ends were trimmed by 4 bases and 1 base, with 14 bases remaining between them. CDR3 nucleotide sequence: TGTGCCAGCAGTTCAACTCCCGCCGTATCCTACGAGCAGTACTTC. Translated, it gives CASSSTPAVSYEQYF.

The CDR3 DNA sequence: TGTGCCAGCAGCTTGGAGCCAGGGAACTCTGGGGCCAACGTCCTGACTTTC. As protein: CASSLEPGNSGANVLTF. The chain combines TRBV5-4 with TRBJ2-6, with D maybe TRBD1 (5 bases). V was trimmed by 0 bases and J by 0 bases, leaving 10 bases between them. There are 17 residues in the CDR3. The germline V gene encodes CDR1 SGHNT and CDR2 YYREEE (reference sequence).

The V call is TRBV11-2, the J call TRBJ1-1; D not certain. CDR1 is SGHAT, CDR2 FQNNGV, per germline. The CDR3 has 12 amino acids. V was trimmed by 5 bases and J by 2 bases, leaving 6 bases between them. As DNA, the CDR3 is TGTGCCAGCAGCCCCTACAACACTGAAGCTTTCTTT. Protein sequence: CASSPYNTEAFF.

The chain couples TRBV7-3 to TRBJ1-1; D uncertain. The V end was cut by 10 bases, the J end by 2 bases, with 14 bases between. Germline lookup yields CDR1 SGHTA and CDR2 FQGTGA. The CDR3 runs 13 residues. The CDR3 DNA reads as TGTGCCACCTCAGTCCAGGTTAACACTGAAGCTTTCTTT. Protein sequence: CATSVQVNTEAFF. Using reference TRBV7-3 and TRBJ1-1 for the parts outside the CDR3, the full variable domain is GAGVSQTPSNKVTEKGKYVELRCDPISGHTALYWYRQSLGQGPEFLIYFQGTGAADDSGLPNDRFFAVRPEGSVSTLKIQRTERGDSAVYLCATSVQVNTEAFFGQGTRLTVV.